This T cell receptor beta chain originates from a study of blood T cell repertoires in COVID-19. Across the whole study: T cells, B-cell-depleted T cells, or PBMCs supplied cDNA or gDNA.

Sequencing used immunoSEQ multiplex PCR; TCRdb keeps in-frame clones, though not all of them. In the table there are about 130,000 clones, around 86% of which are singletons. V gave up 4 bases and J gave up 6 bases, with 16 bases separating them. CDR1 is SEHNR and CDR2 is FQNEAQ in the germline V gene (reference sequence). The CDR3 is made up of 15 amino acids. V and J are TRBV7-9 and TRBJ1-5; unclear D gene. This clonotype originated in a man in his forties with active or convalescent COVID-19. The sample was peripheral blood. Written as DNA, the CDR3 is TGTGCCAGCAGCTCCCCGGATGAGGCGGGTCAGCCCCAGCATTTT. This codes for CASSSPDEAGQPQHF.